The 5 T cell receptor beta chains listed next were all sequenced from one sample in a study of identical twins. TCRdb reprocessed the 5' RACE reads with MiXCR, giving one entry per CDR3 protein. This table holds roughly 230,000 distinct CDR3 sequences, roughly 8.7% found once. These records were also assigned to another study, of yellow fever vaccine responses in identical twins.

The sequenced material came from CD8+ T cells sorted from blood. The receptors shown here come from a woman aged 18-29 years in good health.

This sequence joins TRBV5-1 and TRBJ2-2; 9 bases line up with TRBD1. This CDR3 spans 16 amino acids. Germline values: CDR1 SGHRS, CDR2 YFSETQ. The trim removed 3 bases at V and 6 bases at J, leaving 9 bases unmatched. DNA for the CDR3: TGCGCCAGCAGCTCCCTCCCGGGACAGGGATCCGGGGAGCTGTTTTTT. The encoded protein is CASSSLPGQGSGELFF.

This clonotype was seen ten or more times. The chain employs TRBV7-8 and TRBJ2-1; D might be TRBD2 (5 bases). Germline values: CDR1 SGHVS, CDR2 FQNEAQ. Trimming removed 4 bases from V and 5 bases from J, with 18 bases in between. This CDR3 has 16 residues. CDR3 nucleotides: TGTGCCAGCAGCTCGTTGCCAGGACCAGCGGACAATGAGCAGTTCTTC. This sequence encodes CASSSLPGPADNEQFF.

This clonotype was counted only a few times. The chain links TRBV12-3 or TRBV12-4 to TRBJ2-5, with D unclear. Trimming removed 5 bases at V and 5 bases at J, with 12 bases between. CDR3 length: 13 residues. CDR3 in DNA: TGTGCCAGCAGTCCCCTGGTTAGGGAGACCCAGTACTTC. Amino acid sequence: CASSPLVRETQYF.

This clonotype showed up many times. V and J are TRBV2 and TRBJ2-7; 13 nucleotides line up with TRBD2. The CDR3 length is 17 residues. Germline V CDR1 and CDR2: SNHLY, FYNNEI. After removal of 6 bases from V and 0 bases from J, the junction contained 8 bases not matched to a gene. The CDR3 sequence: CASSPGLAGALSYEQYF. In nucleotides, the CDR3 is TGTGCCAGCAGCCCCGGACTAGCGGGGGCCCTCTCCTACGAGCAGTACTTC.

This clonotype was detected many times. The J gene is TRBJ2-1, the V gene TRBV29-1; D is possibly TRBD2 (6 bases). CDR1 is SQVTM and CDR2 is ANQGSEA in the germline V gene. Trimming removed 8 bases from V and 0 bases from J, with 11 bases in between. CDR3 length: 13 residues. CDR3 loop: CSTGDSSYNEQFF. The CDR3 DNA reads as TGCAGCACGGGAGACAGCTCCTACAATGAGCAGTTCTTC.